The rows below give T cell receptor beta chains drawn from one sample of a study of blood T cells in healthy people across ages. TCRdb reprocessed the 5' RACE reads with MiXCR, giving one entry per CDR3 protein. The sample yields about 670,000 distinct CDR3 sequences, around 52% seen once. Specimen: blood. The receptors here all came from a woman of 80 years or more in good health. CDR3s include the opening cysteine and the closing phenylalanine or tryptophan. Fields, in order: clone size, CDR3 length, J gene, V gene, D gene, CDR3 protein, CDR3 DNA. D genes are given only for firm matches. The listing skips clone size in some rows; elsewhere it reads once, few, many or a size class.

>.|18|TRBJ2-3|TRBV6-1|TRBD2
CASRTLTSGGTSTDTQYF
TGTGCCAGCAGAACCCTGACTAGCGGGGGGACTAGCACAGATACGCAGTATTTT
>.|14|TRBJ1-5|TRBV28|.
CATENQRGYQPQHF
TGTGCCACCGAAAACCAACGGGGCTATCAGCCCCAGCATTTT
>.|14|TRBJ2-2|TRBV12-3/TRBV12-4|.
CASSLNIPGGELFF
TGTGCCAGCAGTTTAAACATCCCTGGCGGGGAGCTGTTTTTT
>many|16|TRBJ1-6|TRBV7-2|.
CASSSPRVSGLSPLHF
TGTGCCAGCAGCTCCCCCAGGGTCTCCGGGTTGTCACCCCTCCACTTT
>.|16|TRBJ2-1|TRBV29-1|.
CSVEYGDTVFYNEQFF
TGCAGCGTTGAATATGGGGATACAGTATTCTACAATGAGCAGTTCTTC
>.|16|TRBJ2-6|TRBV3-1|.
CASSPTQFSGANALTF
TGTGCCAGCAGCCCCACACAGTTCTCTGGGGCCAACGCCCTGACTTTC
>few|14|TRBJ1-2|TRBV14|TRBD1
CASSQVDRAYGYTF
TGTGCCAGCAGCCAAGTCGACAGGGCCTATGGCTACACCTTC
>few|11|TRBJ2-1|TRBV24-1|.
CATSEFGRQFF
TGTGCCACCAGTGAATTTGGCCGCCAGTTCTTC
>many|17|TRBJ2-3|TRBV9|TRBD1
CASSVASDRARTDTQYF
TGTGCCAGCAGCGTCGCCTCCGACAGGGCGAGAACAGATACGCAGTATTTT
>many|14|TRBJ1-6|TRBV12-3/TRBV12-4|TRBD1
CASSFLDRGSPLHF
TGTGCCAGCAGTTTCCTAGACAGGGGTTCACCCCTCCACTTT
>once|13|TRBJ2-4|TRBV20-1|.
CSANIGVAYGQYF
TGCAGTGCTAACATAGGGGTAGCCTACGGGCAGTACTTC
>many|12|TRBJ2-7|TRBV3-1|.
CASSHGTYEQYF
TGTGCCAGCAGCCATGGAACCTACGAGCAGTACTTC
>many|16|TRBJ1-4|TRBV5-5|.
CASSRPESGLGEKLFF
TGTGCCAGCAGCCGCCCCGAGTCGGGACTTGGTGAAAAACTGTTTTTT
>many|14|TRBJ2-5|TRBV12-3/TRBV12-4|.
CASSLSRGRETQYF
TGTGCCAGCAGTTTATCCCGGGGGAGGGAGACCCAGTACTTC
>many|15|TRBJ1-6|TRBV7-2|TRBD1
CASSLWTGGFSPLHF
TGTGCCAGCAGTCTCTGGACAGGGGGCTTTTCACCCCTCCACTTT
>.|17|TRBJ1-5|TRBV20-1|.
CSARDQGAGYSNQPQHF
TGCAGTGCTAGAGACCAAGGTGCGGGGTATAGCAATCAGCCCCAGCATTTT
>once|15|TRBJ2-7|TRBV4-1|TRBD1
CASSPVRTGAYEQYF
TGCGCCAGCAGCCCGGTACGGACAGGGGCGTACGAGCAGTACTTC